The subject of this entry is one TCR beta chain. The data were produced by immunoSEQ multiplex PCR, yet TCRdb's version contains in-frame clones alone and is incomplete. Here the sample spans a few hundred thousand clones, 88% being singletons. Two negative PCRs, clearance, or symptom resolution had been documented for recovered Cohort 3 donors. CDR3 length: 14 residues. V was shortened by 0 bases and J by 7 bases, with 12 bases between the two germline ends. Germline V gene data show CDR1 as MNHNY and CDR2 as SVGAGI (reference sequence). This sample stems from a study of blood T cell repertoires in COVID-19. Study in general: Both acute and convalescent COVID-19 samples were obtained from the United States, Italy and Spain.

V and J are TRBV6-6 and TRBJ1-2; D not resolved. The TCR originated in a man aged 25 to 45 who had recovered from COVID-19. Sequencing was performed on PBMCs or T cells enriched from blood (not recorded which). The CDR3 region has the DNA TGTGCCAGCAGTTACTCTGGTGGAGAGATTGGCTACACCTTC. Protein sequence: CASSYSGGEIGYTF.